What follows is one TCR beta chain and its context. Its antigen remains unknown. The data originate from a study of T-cell memory formation after mild COVID-19. On the study more broadly: Most TCR clusters belonged to a single donor.

Broader study findings: Unconfirmed was the SARS-CoV-2 specificity of second-wave clones that peaked on day 37. Among CD4+ contracting clones, most were CM and EM, and CD8+ ones EMRA.

Constant-segment primers and 5'RACE yielded cDNA libraries for TCR alpha and TCR beta, each carrying sample barcodes and UMIs. TCRdb passed the 5' RACE reads through MiXCR, listing each CDR3 protein once. The top ten hold roughly 25% of the sample, which has under 350,000 distinct CDR3 sequences, about 17% seen once. Germline-derived CDR1 and CDR2 are SGHKS and YYEKEE (reference sequence). The J segment lost 5 bases and the V segment lost 4 bases, leaving 11 bases of the junction unmatched. The CDR3 covers 15 residues. Input material: PBMCs or a T cell subset sorted from them (not recorded which). The rearrangement joins TRBV5-5 to TRBJ1-2, with TRBD1 identical over 7 bases. This clonotype originated in a man between 18 and 35 years old who had mild COVID-19 (a few samples of this study predate the infection). Cell type and time point are not known. The CDR3 here is CASSPSPGQEYGYTF. In DNA, the CDR3 is TGTGCCAGCAGCCCATCCCCCGGACAGGAGTATGGCTACACCTTC.